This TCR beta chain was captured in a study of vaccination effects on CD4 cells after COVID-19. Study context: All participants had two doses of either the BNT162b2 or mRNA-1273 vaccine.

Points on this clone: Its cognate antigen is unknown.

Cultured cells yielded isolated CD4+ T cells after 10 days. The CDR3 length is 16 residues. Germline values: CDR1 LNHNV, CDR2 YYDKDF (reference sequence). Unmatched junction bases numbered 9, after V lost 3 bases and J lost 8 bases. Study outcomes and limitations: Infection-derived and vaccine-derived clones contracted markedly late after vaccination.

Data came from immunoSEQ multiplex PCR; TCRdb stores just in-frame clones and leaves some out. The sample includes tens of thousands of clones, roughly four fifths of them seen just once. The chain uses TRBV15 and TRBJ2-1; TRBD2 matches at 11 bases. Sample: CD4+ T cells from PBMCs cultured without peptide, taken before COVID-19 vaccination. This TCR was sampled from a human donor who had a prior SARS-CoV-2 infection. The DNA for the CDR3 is TGTGCCACCAGCAGGCCCACTAGCGGGAGTCTGGATGAGCAGTTCTTC. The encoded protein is CATSRPTSGSLDEQFF.